This T cell receptor (beta chain) originates from a study of blood T cell repertoires in COVID-19. Study-level background: In each case, the material was cDNA or gDNA derived from T cells, B-cell-depleted T cells, or PBMCs.

The authors' processing: Nucleated cell counts were estimated from reference gene primer amplification. Clones were sequenced by immunoSEQ multiplex PCR, and TCRdb holds only the in-frame ones, with some missing. V and J calls plus clone size are reproduced from that table; the DNA served to infer D and trimming. The table lists 250,000 to 350,000 clones, 75% to 95% of them singletons. Enrolled during active infection, Seattle patients were then followed longitudinally. After removal of 4 bases from V and 2 bases from J, the junction contained 5 bases not matched to a gene. The germline V gene encodes CDR1 SGDLS and CDR2 YYNGEE. The CDR3 loop spans 14 amino acids.

The sequenced sample consisted of peripheral blood. The chain recombines TRBV9 with TRBJ2-5, with 7 bases identical to TRBD1. The receptor was derived from a woman aged 30 to 39 with COVID-19, enrolled during active disease. The CDR3 spells CASSPGQTQETQYF. CDR3 bases: TGTGCCAGCAGCCCGGGACAGACTCAAGAGACCCAGTACTTC.